This T cell receptor beta chain was sequenced during a study of response to subunit inactivated influenza vaccine. The germline CDR1 and CDR2 sequences are LNHNV and YYDKDF (reference sequence). The CDR3 contains 22 residues. J lost 1 base, V lost 1 base, and 20 bases had no gene match. This clonotype was counted ten times or more. TCRdb re-called the RT-PCR reads with MiXCR, one entry per CDR3 protein. Here the sample spans about 500,000 distinct CDR3 sequences, 16% being singletons. The V gene is TRBV15, the J gene TRBJ2-1, with 9 bases lining up with TRBD2. The source material was CD4+ T cells sorted from PBMCs, sampled less than 30 months after vaccination. The receptor's source is a man in his fifties or sixties who received an inactivated influenza vaccine. CDR3 protein: CATSRVTPQRGDPRGSYNEQFF. The CDR3 DNA reads TGTGCCACCAGCAGAGTTACCCCCCAGCGGGGGGACCCGAGGGGTTCCTACAATGAGCAGTTCTTC.